Below are 3 T cell receptor beta chains sequenced from a single sample in a study of yellow fever vaccine responses in identical twins. One entry per CDR3 protein results from TCRdb running MiXCR on the RT-PCR reads. The data contain about 13,000 distinct CDR3 sequences, 84% of them singletons. This specimen was T cells from blood (PBMCs), unsorted or a sorted subset (not recorded which), taken before or after yellow fever vaccination (not recorded which). Receptors were obtained from a woman aged 18-30 years who received the yellow fever vaccine.

Written as DNA, the CDR3 is TGTGCCAGCAGCCCCCGGTTGGTAGCGAGCCGGGAGGGAGATACGCAGTATTTT. Amino acid sequence: CASSPRLVASREGDTQYF. V and J are TRBV3-1 and TRBJ2-3; 8 bases map to TRBD2. J lost 5 bases, V lost 4 bases, and 17 bases had no gene match. Germline assignment: CDR1 LGHDT and CDR2 YNNKEL (reference sequence). The CDR3 sequence is 18 residues long.

The chain carries TRBV11-2 and TRBJ2-7; D might be TRBD2 (5 bases). Germline-derived CDR1 and CDR2 are SGHAT and FQNNGV. V lost 4 bases, J lost 7 bases, and 14 bases lay in between. The CDR3 length is 13 residues. The CDR3 here is CASSSTPGWEQYF. The DNA for the CDR3 is TGTGCCAGCAGCTCCACCCCGGGGTGGGAGCAGTACTTC.

V usage is TRBV28 and J usage is TRBJ2-7, with TRBD1 matching over 7 bases. V shed 5 bases and J 0 bases; nucleotides not matched to a gene: 7. The V gene's germline CDR1 is MDHEN and CDR2 SYDVKM. The CDR3 has 15 residues. CDR3 in amino acids: CASSRQGSLSYEQYF. The CDR3 nucleotides read TGTGCCAGCAGTCGACAGGGCTCCCTCTCCTACGAGCAGTACTTC.